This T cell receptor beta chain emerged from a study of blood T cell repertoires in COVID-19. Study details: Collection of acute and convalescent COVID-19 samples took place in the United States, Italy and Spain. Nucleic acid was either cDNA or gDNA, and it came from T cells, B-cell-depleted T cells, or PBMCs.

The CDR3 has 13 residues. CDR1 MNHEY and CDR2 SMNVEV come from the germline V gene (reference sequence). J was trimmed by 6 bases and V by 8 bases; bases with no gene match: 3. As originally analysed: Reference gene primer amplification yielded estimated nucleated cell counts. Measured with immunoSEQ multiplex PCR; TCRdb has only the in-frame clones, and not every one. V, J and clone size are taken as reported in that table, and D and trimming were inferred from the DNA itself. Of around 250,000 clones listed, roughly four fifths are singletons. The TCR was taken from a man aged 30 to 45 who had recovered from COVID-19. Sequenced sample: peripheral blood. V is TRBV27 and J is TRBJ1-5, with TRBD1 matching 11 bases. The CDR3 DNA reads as TGTGCCAGCCGAGGACAGGGGGCTCAGCCCCAGCATTTT. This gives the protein CASRGQGAQPQHF.